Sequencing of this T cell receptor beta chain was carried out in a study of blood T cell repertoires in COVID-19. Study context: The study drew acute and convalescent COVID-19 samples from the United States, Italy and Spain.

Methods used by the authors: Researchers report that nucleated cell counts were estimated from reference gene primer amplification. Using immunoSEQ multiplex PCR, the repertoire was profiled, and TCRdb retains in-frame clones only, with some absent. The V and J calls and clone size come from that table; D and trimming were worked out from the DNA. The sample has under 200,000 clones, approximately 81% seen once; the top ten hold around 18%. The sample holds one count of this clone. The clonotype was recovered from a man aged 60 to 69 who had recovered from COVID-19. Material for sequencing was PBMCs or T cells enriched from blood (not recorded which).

The CDR3 is CAVQGVSYEQYF. CDR3 DNA: TGTGCTGTGCAGGGGGTTTCCTACGAGCAGTACTTC. The chain couples TRBV12-3 or TRBV12-4 to TRBJ2-7, with TRBD1 matching 7 bases. This CDR3 contains 12 residues.